This T cell receptor beta chain was sequenced in a study of blood T cell repertoires in COVID-19. On the study more broadly: Material from acute and convalescent COVID-19 was sourced from the United States, Italy and Spain. The analysed material was cDNA or gDNA that came from T cells, B-cell-depleted T cells, or PBMCs.

The CDR3 length is 15 residues. Original data processing: Reference gene primer amplification yielded estimated nucleated cell counts. Some clones are missing from TCRdb's copy, which holds only in-frame ones; the method was immunoSEQ multiplex PCR. The V and J calls and clone size are taken from that table; D and trimming were inferred from the DNA. The table shows 150,000 or so clones, with 87% occurring only once. Sequencing was carried out using peripheral blood. The chain links TRBV21-1 to TRBJ1-5. TRBV21-1 is labeled a pseudogene. This receptor was taken from a man older than 75 with acute or convalescent COVID-19. The chain's CDR3 is CASSPGGYSNQPQHF. The CDR3 nucleotides read TGTGCCAGCAGCCCGGGAGGATATAGCAATCAGCCCCAGCATTTT.